The clone carrying this TCR beta chain was seen many times. Its antigen is unidentified. Trimming left V 6 bases short and J 0 bases short, with 9 bases between. CDR3 length: 14 residues. CDR1 is SNHLY, CDR2 FYNNEI, per germline. Patients with uncontrolled infections, other autoimmune diseases, pregnancy or lactation were excluded. Diagnoses were established using clinical symptoms, serum thyroxine and TRAb, thyroid ultrasound and orbital computed tomography. Researchers took RNA transcripts and amplified the TCR beta CDR3 regions from them. The study used the HTBI primer set for a first-round RT-PCR of the TCR CDR3. Each CDR3 protein gets one entry after TCRdb re-called the multiplex PCR reads with MiXCR. The data show some 340,000 distinct CDR3 sequences, about an eighth seen once. The entry originates in a study of T cells in Graves' hyperthyroidism and ophthalmopathy. Study details: Peripheral blood sampling occurred at initial diagnosis, before any treatment.

Findings and caveats of the study: Model-based prediction identified ophthalmopathy a median roughly six months prior to its onset.

J is TRBJ2-1 and V is TRBV2; weak D call: TRBD1 (5 bases). The specimen sequenced was blood. The clonotype comes from a woman between 40 and 50 years old with Graves' ophthalmopathy. CDR3 DNA sequence: TGTGCCAGCAGGAGACAGAGCTCCTACAATGAGCAGTTCTTC. Its translation: CASRRQSSYNEQFF.